The 20 T cell receptor beta chains in this list originate from one sample, sequenced in a study of blood T cell repertoires in COVID-19. Profiling relied on immunoSEQ multiplex PCR, and the TCRdb table lists in-frame clones only, not all of them. The data show a few hundred thousand clones, around 86% seen once. The sequenced material came from peripheral blood. All receptors derive from a young man with active or convalescent COVID-19.

The V and J genes are TRBV11-2 and TRBJ2-2; tentative D call: TRBD2 (7 bases). V shed 7 bases and J shed 3 bases, with 15 bases lying between them. The CDR3 runs to 15 residues. CDR1 and CDR2 from the germline V gene are SGHAT and FQNNGV. The CDR3 nucleotides read TGTGCCAGCACCTCGCGCGGGGGCGACACCGGGGAGCTGTTTTTT. As protein: CASTSRGGDTGELFF. Using reference TRBV11-2 and TRBJ2-2 for the parts outside the CDR3, the full variable domain is EAGVAQSPRYKIIEKRQSVAFWCNPISGHATLYWYQQILGQGPKLLIQFQNNGVVDDSQLPKDRFSAERLKGVDSTLKIQPAKLEDSAVYLCASTSRGGDTGELFFGEGSRLTVL.

Comment on this clone: The same CDR3 arises from other DNA sequences in this sample as well. The chain joins TRBV9 to TRBJ2-1, with TRBD2 as a possible D gene (5 bases). CDR1 is SGDLS and CDR2 is YYNGEE in the germline V gene. Trimming stripped 0 bases from V and 7 bases from J, with 8 bases between. This CDR3 has 13 residues. CDR3 in DNA: TGTGCCAGCAGCGTAGACGGGGTGAATGAGCAGTTCTTC. Its translation is CASSVDGVNEQFF. Complete variable domain (other parts from reference TRBV9 and TRBJ2-1): DSGVTQTPKHLITATGQRVTLRCSPRSGDLSVYWYQQSLDQGLQFLIQYYNGEERAKGNILERFSAQQFPDLHSELNLSSLELGDSALYFCASSVDGVNEQFFGPGTRLTVL.

The rearrangement links TRBV9 to TRBJ2-7; 13 bases line up with TRBD2. Germline trimming cut 4 bases from V and 6 bases from J; bases unmatched to any gene: 13. Germline V lookup: CDR1 SGDLS, CDR2 YYNGEE. The CDR3 length is 17 residues. In DNA, the CDR3 is TGTGCCAGCAGCCCTAACCATGGACTAGCGGGAGCCGGCGAGCAGTACTTC. Translated: CASSPNHGLAGAGEQYF.

The rearrangement joins TRBV5-1 to TRBJ2-1; D is ambiguous. CDR3 size: 15 residues. With 0 bases removed from V and 4 bases from J, the gap between germline ends came to 11 bases. The germline CDR1 and CDR2 sequences are SGHRS and YFSETQ. The CDR3 spells CASSLGGGTYNEQFF. CDR3 in DNA: TGCGCCAGCAGCTTGGGTGGCGGAACGTACAATGAGCAGTTCTTC.

The genes are TRBV2 and TRBJ2-3; the D gene is possibly TRBD1 (6 bases). The CDR3 is 15 residues long. The V gene's germline CDR1 is SNHLY and CDR2 FYNNEI. V lost 5 bases to trimming and J lost 2 bases, with 14 bases between them. In nucleotides, the CDR3 is TGTGCCAGCAGTTACAGGGACCTCCTCACAGATACGCAGTATTTT. Protein product: CASSYRDLLTDTQYF.

This clone showed up just a few times. V gene TRBV2 combines with J gene TRBJ1-1; 7 nucleotides line up with TRBD1. The CDR3 totals 16 residues. The V and J ends lost 0 bases and 5 bases, in that order; junction bases with no gene match: 9. Germline CDR1 is SNHLY and CDR2 is FYNNEI. The CDR3 nucleotides read TGTGCCAGCAGTGAAGCTGCAGGGGGGATAGCAACTGAAGCTTTCTTT. Residues: CASSEAAGGIATEAFF.

The genes are TRBV5-1 and TRBJ2-1; 11 bases fit TRBD2. V was clipped by 6 bases and J by 0 bases; unmatched bases: 11. The CDR3 extends over 18 amino acids. Germline V CDR1 and CDR2: SGHRS, YFSETQ. In DNA form, the CDR3 reads TGCGCCAGCACGAGCCTAGCGGGGGGAAAGAGCTCCTACAATGAGCAGTTCTTC. This gives the protein CASTSLAGGKSSYNEQFF.

The rearrangement links TRBV6-5 to TRBJ2-3; tentatively, D is TRBD2 (6 bases). The V end lost 6 bases, the J end lost 4 bases, and 17 bases lay between the germline ends. This CDR3 comprises 15 residues. Germline CDR1 reads MNHEY; CDR2 reads SVGAGI. This chain's CDR3 is CASSRIRLGADTQYF. CDR3 DNA sequence: TGTGCCAGCAGCCGCATTAGACTAGGGGCAGATACGCAGTATTTT.

V is TRBV29-1 and J is TRBJ2-7; D is possibly TRBD1 (5 bases). With 3 bases removed from V and 7 bases from J, the gap between germline ends came to 10 bases. The V gene's germline CDR1 is SQVTM and CDR2 ANQGSEA. CDR3 size: 11 residues. The CDR3 loop reads CSVDSGNEQYF. CDR3 nucleotides: TGCAGCGTTGATTCAGGGAATGAGCAGTACTTC.

The chain links TRBV19 to TRBJ1-1; 7 bases agree with TRBD1. The V segment lost 5 bases and the J segment 6 bases; nucleotides outside the gene matches: 6. In germline, CDR1 is LNHDA, CDR2 SQIVND (reference sequence). CDR3 length: 13 amino acids. CDR3 residues: CASSQRGPPEAFF. CDR3 nucleotide sequence: TGTGCCAGTAGTCAAAGGGGGCCTCCTGAAGCTTTCTTT.

The chain is built from TRBV7-9 and TRBJ1-2; 8 positions agree with TRBD1. Germline V CDR1 and CDR2: SEHNR, FQNEAQ (reference sequence). The J segment lost 4 bases and the V segment lost 5 bases, leaving 6 bases of the junction unmatched. CDR3 length equals 14 residues. CDR3 residues: CASSEQGVGYGYTF. CDR3 sequence (DNA): TGTGCCAGCAGCGAACAGGGGGTCGGCTATGGCTACACCTTC.

V gene TRBV5-4 combines with J gene TRBJ2-1, with TRBD2 matching 7 bases. V gave up 4 bases and J gave up 7 bases; unmatched junction bases: 5. There are 13 residues in the CDR3. CDR1 and CDR2 from the germline V gene are SGHNT and YYREEE (reference sequence). The CDR3 sequence is CASSPSGRNEQFF. DNA for the CDR3: TGTGCCAGCAGCCCTAGCGGTAGGAATGAGCAGTTCTTC.

The chain links TRBV11-2 to TRBJ1-4; TRBD1 is a possible D gene (6 bases). Germline CDR1 is SGHAT and CDR2 is FQNNGV. CDR3 length: 15 amino acids. V lost 4 bases, J lost 8 bases, and 17 bases lay in between. CDR3 loop: CASSSRLGGREKLFF. The DNA of the CDR3 is TGTGCCAGCAGCTCCCGACTCGGGGGGCGAGAAAAACTGTTTTTT.

The chain links TRBV5-6 to TRBJ1-4; maybe TRBD1 (5 bases). The CDR3 has 13 residues. V was cut by 3 bases and J by 10 bases, with 13 bases left in between. Germline CDR1 is SGHDT and CDR2 is YYEEEE. Written as DNA, the CDR3 is TGTGCCAGCAGCTCCCCAGGGTCGGGAAAACTGTTTTTT. This translates into CASSSPGSGKLFF.

In this sample, this clone turned up once. This sequence joins TRBV11-2 and TRBJ1-1, with D perhaps matching TRBD1 (6 bases). This CDR3 has 16 amino acids. V lost 4 bases and J lost 4, with 19 bases in between. Germline V CDR1 and CDR2: SGHAT, FQNNGV. As DNA, the CDR3 is TGTGCCAGCAGCTCCGGGACAAGAGGATTGGGCACTGAAGCTTTCTTT. Its protein product is CASSSGTRGLGTEAFF.

This sequence joins TRBV19 and TRBJ1-5, with 8 bases that match TRBD1. V lost 5 bases, J lost 0 bases, and 6 bases stayed unmatched. Germline V gives CDR1 LNHDA, CDR2 SQIVND (reference sequence). This CDR3 contains 16 residues. CDR3 region: CASSRGQVYSNQPQHF. CDR3 in DNA: TGTGCCAGTAGTCGGGGACAGGTATATAGCAATCAGCCCCAGCATTTT.

In its sample, this clone was seen a few times. This sequence joins TRBV7-3 and TRBJ2-2; 10 bases agree with TRBD2. The V segment lost 5 bases and the J segment 0 bases; nucleotides outside the gene matches: 6. Germline V gene sequence: CDR1 SGHTA, CDR2 FQGTGA. This CDR3 is 17 amino acids long. The CDR3 sequence is CASSPSTSGANTGELFF. CDR3 bases: TGTGCCAGCAGCCCGTCCACTAGCGGGGCGAACACCGGGGAGCTGTTTTTT.

Of note for this clone: Distinct nucleotide sequences in the sample also encode this CDR3. V usage is TRBV6-5 and J usage is TRBJ1-6, with 9 bases that match TRBD1. CDR1 is MNHEY, CDR2 SVGAGI, per germline. Trimming removed 6 bases from V and 8 bases from J; junction bases left unmatched: 2. The CDR3 covers 13 residues. The CDR3, as DNA: TGTGCCAGCAGCCGGACAGGGGATTCACCCCTCCACTTT. It codes for CASSRTGDSPLHF.

The chain has TRBV28 and TRBJ2-7; TRBD2 is a possible D gene (6 bases). Between the trimmed V and J ends, which lost 7 bases and 0 bases, there was a span of 16 bases. The germline V gene has CDR1 MDHEN and CDR2 SYDVKM. The CDR3 is made up of 15 amino acids. The DNA for the CDR3 is TGTGCCAGCATCACGGCGGGACGTTCCTCCTACGAGCAGTACTTC. Its translation is CASITAGRSSYEQYF.

The chain recombines TRBV28 with TRBJ1-3, with D tentatively TRBD1 (6 bases). With 6 bases removed from V and 4 bases from J, the gap between germline ends came to 16 bases. Per germline, CDR1 MDHEN and CDR2 SYDVKM. The CDR3 has 15 residues. DNA for the CDR3: TGTGCCAGCAGATCCCCTACAGGGAAAGGAAACACCATATATTTT. Encoded protein: CASRSPTGKGNTIYF.